This T cell receptor (beta chain) was profiled in a study of blood T cell repertoires in COVID-19. Study as a whole: Sites across the United States, Italy and Spain contributed samples from acute and convalescent COVID-19. T cells, B-cell-depleted T cells, or PBMCs supplied cDNA or gDNA.

TCRdb keeps only in-frame clones here, not all; method: immunoSEQ multiplex PCR. The table has 200,000 to 250,000 clones, roughly 79% seen once. Enrolment of Seattle patients took place during active infection, and they were followed longitudinally. CDR3 length equals 12 residues. Germline V gene data show CDR1 as LGHDT and CDR2 as YNNKEL (reference sequence). V dropped 4 bases and J dropped 10; count of bases not matched to a gene: 4. The source material was peripheral blood. The rearrangement links TRBV3-1 (or the pseudogene TRBV3-2) to TRBJ2-1, with 7 bases matching TRBD2. The origin of this receptor is a woman older than 75 with COVID-19, enrolled during active disease. CDR3: CASSRILAEQFF. DNA of the CDR3: TGTGCCAGCAGCCGAATACTAGCGGAGCAGTTCTTC.